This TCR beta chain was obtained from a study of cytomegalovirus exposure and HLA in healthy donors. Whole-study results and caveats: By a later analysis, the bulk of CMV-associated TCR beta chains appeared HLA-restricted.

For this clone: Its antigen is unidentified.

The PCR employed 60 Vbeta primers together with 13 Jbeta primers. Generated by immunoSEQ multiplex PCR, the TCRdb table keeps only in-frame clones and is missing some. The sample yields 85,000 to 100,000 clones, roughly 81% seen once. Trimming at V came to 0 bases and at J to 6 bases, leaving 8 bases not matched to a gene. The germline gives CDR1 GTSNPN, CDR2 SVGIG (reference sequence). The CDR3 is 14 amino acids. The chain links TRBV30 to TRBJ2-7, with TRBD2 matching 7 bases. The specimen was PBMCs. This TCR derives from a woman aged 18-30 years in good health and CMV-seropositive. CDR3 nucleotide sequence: TGTGCCTGGAGTGTAGGCGGGAGCATCAGCGAGCAGTACTTC. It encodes CAWSVGGSISEQYF.